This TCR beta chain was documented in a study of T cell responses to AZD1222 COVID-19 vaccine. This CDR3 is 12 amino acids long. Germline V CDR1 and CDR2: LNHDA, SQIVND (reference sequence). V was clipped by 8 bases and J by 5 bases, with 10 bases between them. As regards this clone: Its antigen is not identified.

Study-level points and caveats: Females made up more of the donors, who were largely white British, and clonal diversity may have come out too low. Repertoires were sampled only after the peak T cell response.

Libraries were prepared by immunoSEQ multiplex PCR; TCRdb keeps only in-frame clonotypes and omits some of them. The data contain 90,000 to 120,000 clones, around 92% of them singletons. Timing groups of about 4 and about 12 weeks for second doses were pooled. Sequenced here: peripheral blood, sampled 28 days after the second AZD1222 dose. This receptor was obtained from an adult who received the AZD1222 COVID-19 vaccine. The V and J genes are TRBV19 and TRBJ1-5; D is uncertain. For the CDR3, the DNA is TGTGCCAGTGGGAAGGAAGATCAGCCCCAGCATTTT. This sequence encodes CASGKEDQPQHF.